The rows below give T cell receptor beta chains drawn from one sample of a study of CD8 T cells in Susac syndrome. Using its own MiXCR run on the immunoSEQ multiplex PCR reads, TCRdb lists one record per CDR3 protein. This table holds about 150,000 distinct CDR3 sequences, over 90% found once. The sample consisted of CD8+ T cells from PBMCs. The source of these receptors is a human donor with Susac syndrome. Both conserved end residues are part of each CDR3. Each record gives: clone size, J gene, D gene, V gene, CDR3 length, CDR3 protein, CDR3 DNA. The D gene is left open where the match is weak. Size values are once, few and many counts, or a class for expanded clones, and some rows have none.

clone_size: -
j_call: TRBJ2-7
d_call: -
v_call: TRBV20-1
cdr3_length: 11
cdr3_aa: CSARYAYEQYF
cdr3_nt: TGCAGTGCTAGATATGCCTACGAGCAGTACTTC

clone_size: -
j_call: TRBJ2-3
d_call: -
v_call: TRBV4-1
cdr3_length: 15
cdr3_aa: CASSQAIGGTDTQYF
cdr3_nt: TGCGCCAGCAGCCAGGCGATCGGAGGCACAGATACGCAGTATTTT

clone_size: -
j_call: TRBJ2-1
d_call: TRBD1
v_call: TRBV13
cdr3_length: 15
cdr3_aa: CASSLGTGPNNEQFF
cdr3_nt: TGTGCCAGCAGCCTAGGGACAGGGCCCAACAATGAGCAGTTCTTC

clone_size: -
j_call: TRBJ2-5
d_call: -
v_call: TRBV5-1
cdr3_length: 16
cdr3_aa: CASSSTPQRDQETQYF
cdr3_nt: TGCGCCAGCAGCTCGACCCCCCAAAGGGACCAAGAGACCCAGTACTTC

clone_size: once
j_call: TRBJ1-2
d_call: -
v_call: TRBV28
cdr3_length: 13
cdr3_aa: CASSLFQGNGYTF
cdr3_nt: TGTGCCAGCAGTTTATTCCAGGGGAATGGCTACACCTTC

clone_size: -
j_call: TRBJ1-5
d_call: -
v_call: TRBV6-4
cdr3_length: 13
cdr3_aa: CASQGGEGWTQHF
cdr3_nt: TGTGCCAGCCAGGGCGGCGAGGGGTGGACCCAGCATTTT

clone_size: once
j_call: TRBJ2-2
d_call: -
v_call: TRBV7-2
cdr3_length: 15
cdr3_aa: CASSFGQVNTGELFF
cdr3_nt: TGTGCCAGCAGCTTCGGGCAAGTAAACACCGGGGAGCTGTTTTTT

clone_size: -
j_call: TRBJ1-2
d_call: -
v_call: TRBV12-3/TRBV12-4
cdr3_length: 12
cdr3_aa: CAARRANYGYTF
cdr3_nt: TGTGCCGCGCGCCGGGCAAACTATGGCTACACCTTC

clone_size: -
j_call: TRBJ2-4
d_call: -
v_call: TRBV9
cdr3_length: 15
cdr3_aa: CASSSRDSLSGIQYF
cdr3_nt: TGTGCCAGCAGCTCGCGGGACTCCCTTTCCGGCATTCAGTACTTC

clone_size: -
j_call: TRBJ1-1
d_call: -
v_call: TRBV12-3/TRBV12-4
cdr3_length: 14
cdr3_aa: CASTLTQMNTEAFF
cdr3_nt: TGTGCCAGCACTCTCACACAGATGAACACTGAAGCTTTCTTT

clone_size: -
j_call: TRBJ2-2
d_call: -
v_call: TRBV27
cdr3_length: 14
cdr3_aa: CASSLGSGAGELFF
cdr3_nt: TGTGCCAGCAGTTTAGGCTCAGGGGCCGGGGAGCTGTTTTTT

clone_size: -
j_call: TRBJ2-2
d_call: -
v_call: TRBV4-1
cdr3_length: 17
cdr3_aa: CASSQGSLLKQTGELFF
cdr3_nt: TGCGCCAGCAGCCAAGGAAGCCTGCTGAAACAAACCGGGGAGCTGTTTTTT

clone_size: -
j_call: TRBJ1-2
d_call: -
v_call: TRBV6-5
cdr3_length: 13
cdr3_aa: CASRGGLGNGYTF
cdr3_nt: TGTGCCAGCCGGGGGGGCCTCGGTAATGGCTACACCTTC

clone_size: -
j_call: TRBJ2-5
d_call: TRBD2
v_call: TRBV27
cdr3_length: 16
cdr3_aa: CASSSGTSGRLETQYF
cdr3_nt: TGTGCCAGCAGTTCAGGGACTAGCGGGAGACTGGAGACCCAGTACTTC

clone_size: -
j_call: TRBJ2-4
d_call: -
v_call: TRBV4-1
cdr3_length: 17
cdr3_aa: CASSHRGAGQAKNIQYF
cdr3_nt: TGCGCCAGCAGCCACAGAGGCGCAGGTCAAGCCAAAAACATTCAGTACTTC

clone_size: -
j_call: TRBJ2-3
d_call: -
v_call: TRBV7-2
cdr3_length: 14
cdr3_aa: CASSLAGLRDTQYF
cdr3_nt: TGTGCCAGCAGCTTAGCGGGACTCAGAGATACGCAGTATTTT

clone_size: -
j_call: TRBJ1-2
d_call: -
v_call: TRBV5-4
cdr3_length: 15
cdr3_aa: CASSTTAVSLHGYTF
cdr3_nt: TGTGCCAGCAGCACTACAGCCGTCTCCCTTCATGGCTACACCTTC

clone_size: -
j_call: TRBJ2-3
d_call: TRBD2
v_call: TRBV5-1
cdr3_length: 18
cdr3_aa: CASSLWTSHPASTDTQYF
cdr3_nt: TGCGCCAGCAGCTTGTGGACTAGCCATCCTGCTAGCACAGATACGCAGTATTTT

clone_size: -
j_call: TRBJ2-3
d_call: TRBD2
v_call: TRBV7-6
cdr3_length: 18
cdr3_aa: CASSSRLAGIPYGDTQYF
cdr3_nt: TGTGCCAGCAGCTCGAGACTAGCGGGAATTCCTTATGGGGATACGCAGTATTTT

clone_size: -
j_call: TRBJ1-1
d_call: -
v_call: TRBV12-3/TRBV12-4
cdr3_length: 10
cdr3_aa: CASVDTEAFF
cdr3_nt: TGTGCCAGCGTGGACACTGAAGCTTTCTTT

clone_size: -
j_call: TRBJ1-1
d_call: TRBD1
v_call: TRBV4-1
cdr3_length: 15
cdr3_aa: CASSQHRGLNTEAFF
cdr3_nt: TGCGCCAGCAGCCAACACAGGGGACTGAACACTGAAGCTTTCTTT

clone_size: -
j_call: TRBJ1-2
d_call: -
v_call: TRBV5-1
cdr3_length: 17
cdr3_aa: CASSKRGRGLNNYGYTF
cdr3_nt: TGCGCCAGCAGCAAGAGGGGAAGAGGCCTCAATAACTATGGCTACACCTTC

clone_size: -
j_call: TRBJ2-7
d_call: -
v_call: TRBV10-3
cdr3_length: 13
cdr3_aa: CAISEGPSYEQYF
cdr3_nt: TGTGCCATCAGTGAAGGCCCGAGCTACGAGCAGTACTTC

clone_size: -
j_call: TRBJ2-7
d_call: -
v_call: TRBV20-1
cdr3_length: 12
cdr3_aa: CSASGASYEQYF
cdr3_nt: TGCAGTGCTAGCGGTGCCTCCTACGAGCAGTACTTC

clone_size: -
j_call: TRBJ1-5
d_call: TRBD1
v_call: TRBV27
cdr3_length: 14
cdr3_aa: CASSASGGPQPQHF
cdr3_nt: TGTGCCAGCAGTGCCTCAGGGGGCCCTCAGCCCCAGCATTTT

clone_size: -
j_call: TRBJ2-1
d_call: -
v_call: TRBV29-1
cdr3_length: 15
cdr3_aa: CSVDTGKSSYNEQFF
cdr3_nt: TGCAGCGTTGATACGGGAAAGAGCTCCTACAATGAGCAGTTCTTC

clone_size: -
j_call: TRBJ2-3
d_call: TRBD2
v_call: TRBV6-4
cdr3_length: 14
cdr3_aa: CASSPGLEADTQYF
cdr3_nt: TGTGCCAGCAGCCCGGGACTAGAAGCAGATACGCAGTATTTT

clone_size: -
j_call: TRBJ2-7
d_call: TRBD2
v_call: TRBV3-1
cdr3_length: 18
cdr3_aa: CASSPGLAVPAVSYEQYF
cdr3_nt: TGTGCCAGCAGCCCCGGACTAGCGGTACCTGCTGTCTCCTACGAGCAGTACTTC

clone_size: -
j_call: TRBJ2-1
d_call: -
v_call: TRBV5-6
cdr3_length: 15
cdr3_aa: CASSVAFSSYNEQFF
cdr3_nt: TGTGCCAGCAGCGTAGCGTTTAGCTCCTACAATGAGCAGTTCTTC

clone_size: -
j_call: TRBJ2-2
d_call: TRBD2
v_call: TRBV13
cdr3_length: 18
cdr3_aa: CASSLSPWTSGATEELFF
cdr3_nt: TGTGCCAGCAGCTTATCACCCTGGACTAGCGGGGCCACAGAGGAGCTGTTTTTT

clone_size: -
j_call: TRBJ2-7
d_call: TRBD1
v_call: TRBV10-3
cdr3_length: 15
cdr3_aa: CAISGGDRGAYEQYF
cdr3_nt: TGTGCCATCAGTGGGGGAGACAGGGGCGCCTACGAGCAGTACTTC

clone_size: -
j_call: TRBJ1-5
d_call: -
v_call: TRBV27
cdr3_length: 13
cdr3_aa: CASRAGAGQPQHF
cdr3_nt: TGTGCCAGCAGGGCGGGGGCGGGTCAGCCCCAGCATTTT

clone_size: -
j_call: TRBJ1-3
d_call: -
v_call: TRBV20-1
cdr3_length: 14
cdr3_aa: CSARGLGSGNTIYF
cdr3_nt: TGCAGTGCTAGGGGTCTTGGTTCTGGAAACACCATATATTTT

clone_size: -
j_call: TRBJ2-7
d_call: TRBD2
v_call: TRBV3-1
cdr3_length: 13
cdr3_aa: CASSQASGYEQYF
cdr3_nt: TGTGCCAGCAGCCAGGCTAGCGGCTACGAGCAGTACTTC

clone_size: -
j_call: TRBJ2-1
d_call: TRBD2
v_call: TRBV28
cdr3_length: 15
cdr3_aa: CASRVRLAGLHEQFF
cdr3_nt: TGTGCCAGCAGAGTACGACTAGCGGGTTTACATGAGCAGTTCTTC

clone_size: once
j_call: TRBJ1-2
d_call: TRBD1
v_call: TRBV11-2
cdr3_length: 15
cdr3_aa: CASSPMTGYDYGYTF
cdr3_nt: TGTGCCAGCAGCCCTATGACAGGGTACGACTATGGCTACACCTTC

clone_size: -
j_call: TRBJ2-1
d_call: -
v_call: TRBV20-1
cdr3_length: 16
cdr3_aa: CSAVGGGGVSYNEQFF
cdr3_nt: TGCAGTGCTGTAGGAGGGGGAGGGGTATCCTACAATGAGCAGTTCTTC

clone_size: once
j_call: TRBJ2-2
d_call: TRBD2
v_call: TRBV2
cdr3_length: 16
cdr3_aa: CASSNPSGRNTGELFF
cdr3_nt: TGTGCCAGCAGTAATCCTAGCGGGAGGAACACCGGGGAGCTGTTTTTT

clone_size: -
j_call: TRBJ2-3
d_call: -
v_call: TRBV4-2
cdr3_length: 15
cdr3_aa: CASSQDRAGGDTQYF
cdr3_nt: TGTGCCAGCAGCCAAGATCGGGCCGGAGGGGATACGCAGTATTTT

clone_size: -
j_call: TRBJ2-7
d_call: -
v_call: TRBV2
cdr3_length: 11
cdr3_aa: CASMVLYEQYF
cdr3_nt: TGTGCCAGTATGGTACTGTACGAGCAGTACTTC

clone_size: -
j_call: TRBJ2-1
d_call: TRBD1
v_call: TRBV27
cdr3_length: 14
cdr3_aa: CASMVGTGGDEQFF
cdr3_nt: TGTGCCAGCATGGTTGGGACAGGGGGCGATGAGCAGTTCTTC

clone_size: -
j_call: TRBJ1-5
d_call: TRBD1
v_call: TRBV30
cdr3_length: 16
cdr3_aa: CAWSVRWGQHYQPQHF
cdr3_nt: TGTGCCTGGAGTGTACGATGGGGACAGCATTATCAGCCCCAGCATTTT

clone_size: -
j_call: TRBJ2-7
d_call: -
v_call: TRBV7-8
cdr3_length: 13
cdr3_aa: CASSLAGGTEQYF
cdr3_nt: TGTGCCAGCAGCTTAGCTGGGGGGACCGAGCAGTACTTC

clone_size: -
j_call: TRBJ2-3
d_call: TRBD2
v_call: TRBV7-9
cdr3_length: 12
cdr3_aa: CASARGGDTQYF
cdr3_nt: TGTGCCAGCGCACGGGGAGGGGATACGCAGTATTTT

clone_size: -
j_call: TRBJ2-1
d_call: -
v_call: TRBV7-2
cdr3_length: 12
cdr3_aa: CASSLESAQQFF
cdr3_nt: TGTGCCAGCAGCTTAGAGTCAGCTCAGCAGTTCTTC

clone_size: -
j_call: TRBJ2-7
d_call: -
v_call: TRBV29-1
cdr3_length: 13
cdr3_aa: CSVDGGSSYEQYF
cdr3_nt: TGCAGCGTTGATGGGGGGAGCTCCTACGAGCAGTACTTC

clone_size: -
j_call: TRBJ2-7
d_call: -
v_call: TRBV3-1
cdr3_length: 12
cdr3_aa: CASGYSSYEQYF
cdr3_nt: TGTGCCAGCGGGTATAGCTCCTACGAGCAGTACTTC

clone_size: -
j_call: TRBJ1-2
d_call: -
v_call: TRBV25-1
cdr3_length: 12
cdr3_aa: CASSLPGAGYTF
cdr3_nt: TGTGCCAGCAGTCTCCCGGGGGCTGGCTACACCTTC